This passage covers 18 T cell receptor beta chains from one sample sequenced in a study of T cell responses to AZD1222 COVID-19 vaccine (dated by TCRdb to about 2021). The library was prepared using the immunoSEQ multiplex PCR assay. What TCRdb holds here is the immuneACCESS table cut down to in-frame rearrangements. Part of the clones is not present; checked against another copy, under half of the missing clones reflect an unresolved V gene, and the others are unexplained. The sample has around 72,000 clones on record, roughly 80% of them singletons. The ten most abundant clones make up less than 6.5% of the sample. The intended sense of this specimen's time point label: baseline before first vaccination. The specimen was peripheral blood, collected on day 0 of AZD1222 vaccination. The receptors come from an adult in good health.

The chain couples TRBV13 to TRBJ2-2; the match to TRBD1 covers 10 bases. The CDR3 is made up of 15 amino acids. V shed 5 bases and J 4 bases; nucleotides not matched to a gene: 4. Germline V gene data show CDR1 as PRHDT and CDR2 as FYEKMQ (reference sequence). Here the CDR3 reads CASSARTGGTGELFF. The CDR3 DNA sequence: TGTGCCAGCAGCGCCAGGACAGGGGGCACCGGGGAGCTGTTTTTT.

V usage is TRBV7-2 and J usage is TRBJ2-3; D is undetermined. The V end lost 4 bases, the J end lost 7 bases, and 15 bases lay between the germline ends. The CDR3 consists of 14 residues. Germline V gene sequence: CDR1 SGHTA, CDR2 FQGNSA. The CDR3 bases are TGTGCCAGCAGCTCTATCGACTCCTCCTATACGCAGTATTTT. Translated: CASSSIDSSYTQYF.

CDR3 in amino acids: CATSAPLGELFF. The CDR3 DNA is TGTGCCACCAGTGCCCCTCTCGGGGAGCTGTTTTTT. V and J are TRBV24-1 and TRBJ2-2; D gene uncertain. This CDR3 is 12 amino acids long. Germline loops: CDR1 KGHDR, CDR2 SFDVKD. Trimming took 5 bases from V and 7 from J, leaving 7 bases between them.

The V call is TRBV7-2, the J call TRBJ1-2, with TRBD1 matching over 7 bases. There are 13 residues in the CDR3. Germline CDR1 and CDR2: SGHTA and FQGNSA. V dropped 0 bases and J dropped 11; count of bases not matched to a gene: 6. CDR3 sequence (DNA): TGTGCCAGCAGCTTAGCACGACAGGGTAGATACACCTTC. Residues: CASSLARQGRYTF.

The chain carries TRBV10-3 and TRBJ1-2, with a weak D call TRBD1 (5 bases). Trimming removed 5 bases at V and 4 bases at J, with 17 bases between. The germline CDR1 and CDR2 sequences are ENHRY and SYGVKD. The CDR3 is 15 amino acids. The CDR3: CAISSADKEGYGYTF. The CDR3 DNA sequence: TGTGCCATCAGTTCCGCGGACAAGGAAGGCTATGGCTACACCTTC.

This rearrangement joins TRBV27 to TRBJ2-7; 9 nucleotides align to TRBD1. Germline lookup yields CDR1 MNHEY and CDR2 SMNVEV (reference sequence). After removal of 0 bases from V and 6 bases from J, the junction contained 6 bases not matched to a gene. The CDR3 spans 15 residues. CDR3 region: CASSLSRDRVSEQYF. Written as DNA, the CDR3 is TGTGCCAGCAGTTTATCACGGGACAGGGTTTCCGAGCAGTACTTC.

The gene calls are TRBV3-1 (or the pseudogene TRBV3-2) and TRBJ1-1; 7 bases are a match to TRBD1. Germline V lookup: CDR1 LGHDT, CDR2 YNNKEL (reference sequence). This CDR3 spans 15 amino acids. The V segment lost 4 bases and the J segment 5 bases; nucleotides outside the gene matches: 10. The CDR3 DNA follows: TGTGCCAGCAGCCGAGGGAGGGGGCGTCTTACTGAAGCTTTCTTT. Its protein is CASSRGRGRLTEAFF.

This clone was counted only a few times. The chain joins TRBV28 to TRBJ2-4; tentatively, D is TRBD1 (6 bases). The CDR3 has 15 amino acids. CDR1 is MDHEN, CDR2 SYDVKM, per germline. Trimming took off 6 bases at V and 3 bases at J, with 15 bases between the two ends. The CDR3 loop reads CASRDRQADKNIQYF. The CDR3 DNA follows: TGTGCCAGCAGGGATAGACAGGCGGACAAAAACATTCAGTACTTC.

The V and J genes are TRBV7-2 and TRBJ1-1; maybe TRBD1 (6 bases). The CDR3 is made up of 13 amino acids. CDR1 and CDR2 from the germline V gene are SGHTA and FQGNSA. V was cut by 4 bases and J by 0 bases, with 6 bases left in between. The CDR3 nucleotides are TGTGCCAGCAGCTACAGGGTGAACACTGAAGCTTTCTTT. As protein: CASSYRVNTEAFF.

The V gene is TRBV9, the J gene TRBJ1-2, with TRBD1 matching 7 bases. CDR1 is SGDLS, CDR2 YYNGEE, per germline. The junction had 14 bases not matched to a gene; V was cut back by 4 bases and J by 5 bases. The CDR3 sequence is 16 residues long. CDR3 residues: CASSPISGRGLYGYTF. Here the CDR3 DNA reads TGTGCCAGCAGCCCCATCAGCGGGAGGGGGCTGTATGGCTACACCTTC.

The chain links TRBV4-1 to TRBJ2-7, with TRBD1 matching 8 bases. The CDR3 sequence is 15 residues long. Germline lookup yields CDR1 MGHRA and CDR2 YSYEKL. V was clipped by 1 base and J by 1 base; unmatched bases: 3. This CDR3 is CASSQAGTGSYEQYF. The CDR3 DNA follows: TGCGCCAGCAGCCAAGCCGGGACAGGATCCTACGAGCAGTACTTC.

This rearrangement joins TRBV7-9 to TRBJ1-3; tentatively, D is TRBD1 (6 bases). V dropped 8 bases and J dropped 0 bases, with 14 bases sitting between them. Germline CDR1 is SEHNR and CDR2 is FQNEAQ (reference sequence). This CDR3 spans 15 amino acids. The CDR3: CASYDGQISGNTIYF. For the CDR3, the DNA is TGTGCCAGCTACGATGGACAGATCTCTGGAAACACCATATATTTT.

V usage is TRBV6-6 and J usage is TRBJ2-6, with 12 positions matching TRBD1. This CDR3 comprises 18 residues. Germline loops: CDR1 MNHNY, CDR2 SVGAGI (reference sequence). With V trimmed by 5 bases and J by 4 bases, 9 bases remained unmatched. CDR3 nucleotides: TGTGCCAGCAGTCTCCCGGGACAGGGGGCTACCGGGGCCAACGTCCTGACTTTC. Translating gives CASSLPGQGATGANVLTF.

This clone came up a few times. V gene TRBV5-6 combines with J gene TRBJ1-6; D gene ambiguous. The CDR3 is 11 amino acids. The germline V gene has CDR1 SGHDT and CDR2 YYEEEE. The ends were cut back, 4 bases at V and 12 bases at J, with 8 bases in the middle. The CDR3 DNA reads as TGTGCCAGCAGCCGCGAAGGACCCCTCCACTTT. As protein: CASSREGPLHF.

V is TRBV5-1 and J is TRBJ1-3, with D maybe TRBD1 (5 bases). Germline V gene lookup returns CDR1 SGHRS and CDR2 YFSETQ. The CDR3 sequence is 15 residues long. Between the trimmed V and J ends, which lost 4 bases and 0 bases, there was a span of 11 bases. CDR3 nucleotides: TGCGCCAGCAGCCCGGGGCAGAGCTCTGGAAACACCATATATTTT. This translates into CASSPGQSSGNTIYF. The variable domain in full, completed from reference TRBV5-1 and TRBJ1-3, reads KAGVTQTPRYLIKTRGQQVTLSCSPISGHRSVSWYQQTPGQGLQFLFEYFSETQRNKGNFPGRFSGRQFSNSRSEMNVSTLELGDSALYLCASSPGQSSGNTIYFGEGSWLTVV.

The gene calls are TRBV10-3 and TRBJ1-1; 12 bases are a match to TRBD1. The trim removed 6 bases at V and 6 bases at J, leaving 11 bases unmatched. Germline V gene sequence: CDR1 ENHRY, CDR2 SYGVKD. The CDR3 consists of 16 residues. The CDR3 DNA reads as TGTGCCATCAGCACTGGACCGGGACAGGGGGCTGCTGAAGCTTTCTTT. This sequence encodes CAISTGPGQGAAEAFF.

This clone came up a few times. The chain combines TRBV14 with TRBJ2-2; D is uncertain. Deletions cut 0 bases from V and 5 bases from J, with 13 bases between. Germline CDR1 reads SGHDN; CDR2 reads FVKESK. The CDR3 extends over 16 amino acids. DNA of the CDR3: TGTGCCAGCAGCCAAGATGTAGGCCCCTGGACCGGGGAGCTGTTTTTT. Protein product: CASSQDVGPWTGELFF.

The chain combines TRBV6-4 with TRBJ1-5; tentatively, D is TRBD1 (6 bases). This CDR3 is built from 16 residues. V lost 7 bases, J lost 5 bases, and 21 bases lay in between. Germline CDR1 and CDR2: MRHNA and SNTAGT. The CDR3 loop reads CASTKNRDTVYQPQHF. The CDR3 DNA reads as TGTGCCAGCACAAAGAACCGGGACACCGTGTATCAGCCCCAGCATTTT.